A selection of T cell receptor beta chains follows, all from one sample in a study of beta chain features in type 1 diabetes. Profiled with immunoSEQ multiplex PCR; TCRdb holds only in-frame clones, not every one. The table has 300,000 to 450,000 clones, 8% to 10% seen once. The specimen sequenced was central memory CD4+ T cells from blood. The source is a man aged 30 to 39 with type 1 diabetes. Both conserved end residues are part of each CDR3. The D gene is left open where the match is weak. Clone size is not always given. Where it is, it says once, few, many or a class for expanded clones.

j_call clone_size v_call d_call cdr3_nt cdr3_aa
TRBJ2-2 . TRBV5-1 TRBD2 TGCGCCAGCAGCCGTGAAATAGCGGGGAACACCGGGGAGCTGTTTTTT CASSREIAGNTGELFF
TRBJ2-7 few TRBV9 TRBD1 TGTGCCAGCAGCCTTCCGGACAGGGCGGACGAGCAGTACTTC CASSLPDRADEQYF
TRBJ2-3 . TRBV4-1 . TGCGCCAGCAGCACTCGATCCTCCGGAACGCAGTATTTT CASSTRSSGTQYF
TRBJ2-1 few TRBV7-8 . TGTGCCAGCAGCTTATTAGCTGGTTTCAGCTCCTACAATGAGCAGTTCTTC CASSLLAGFSSYNEQFF
TRBJ2-7 . TRBV6-5 TRBD2 TGTGCCAGCAGACTAACTAGCGGGGACCCCTACGAGCAGTACTTC CASRLTSGDPYEQYF
TRBJ2-1 few TRBV4-2 TRBD2 TGTGCCAGCAGCCCCCTGACATGGACTAGCGGGAGGATGTCGTCCTACAATGAGCAGTTCTTC CASSPLTWTSGRMSSYNEQFF
TRBJ1-1 . TRBV7-8 . TGTGCCAGCAGCATACAGGGAGAAGCTTTCTTT CASSIQGEAFF
TRBJ2-5 few TRBV27 TRBD2 TGTGCCAGCAGTTTCTCTTCTAGCGGGAGTCGGGAGACCCAGTACTTC CASSFSSSGSRETQYF
TRBJ2-2 few TRBV19 TRBD1 TGTGCCAGTACCCCCCGCCGGGACAGGGGGGGCACCGGGGAGCTGTTTTTT CASTPRRDRGGTGELFF
TRBJ1-1 few TRBV27 . TGTGCCAGCAGATCCGGGGCAAAAAGGAGTGAAGCTTTCTTT CASRSGAKRSEAFF
TRBJ1-5 . TRBV7-9 . TGTGCCAGCAGCGGCGAAGATCAGCCCCAGCATTTT CASSGEDQPQHF
TRBJ2-1 few TRBV6-5 . TGTGCCAGCAGTTATACGGGGGACGGGCAGTTCTTC CASSYTGDGQFF
TRBJ1-4 . TRBV27 TRBD1 TGTGCCAGCAGTTTACAGGGGGCTGAAAAACTGTTTTTT CASSLQGAEKLFF
TRBJ1-1 few TRBV6-4 TRBD1 TGTGCCAGCAGTGACGGGACAGGATACGCGGCTTTCTTT CASSDGTGYAAFF
TRBJ2-5 few TRBV5-1 . TGCGCCAGCAGCTTGGGGTTCAATGACGGCCAAGAGACCCAGTACTTC CASSLGFNDGQETQYF
TRBJ1-2 few TRBV11-2 . TGTGCCAGCAGCTCCGGGACAACGAGTAGGGGCTACACCTTC CASSSGTTSRGYTF
TRBJ2-7 few TRBV7-9 . TGTGCCAGCAGTTTCAGCAGGGAACCCTACGAGCAGTACTTC CASSFSREPYEQYF
TRBJ1-2 few TRBV19 . TGTGCCAGTAGTACAGCAGGGAACTCTAACTATGGCTACACCTTC CASSTAGNSNYGYTF
TRBJ2-1 . TRBV14 TRBD1 TGTGCCAGCAGCCCCCTACAGGGGTACTCCTACAATGAGCAGTTCTTC CASSPLQGYSYNEQFF
TRBJ2-7 few TRBV7-6 . TGTGCCAGCAGCTCCTTTGAGGACGAGCAGTACTTC CASSSFEDEQYF
TRBJ1-5 . TRBV21-1 . TGTGCCAGAGGGGATCAGCCCCAGCATTTT CARGDQPQHF
TRBJ2-7 . TRBV28 TRBD2 TGTGCCAGCACACTAGCGGGAGTTTCGTACGAGCAGTACTTC CASTLAGVSYEQYF
TRBJ2-3 many TRBV6-6 . TGTGCCAGCAGTTCCTCGGACTACACAGATACGCAGTATTTT CASSSSDYTDTQYF
TRBJ1-4 many TRBV18 . TGTGCCAGCTCACCACCGGAAGAGGGAGGAGATGAAAAACTGTTTTTT CASSPPEEGGDEKLFF
TRBJ1-1 few TRBV7-3 . TGTGCCAGCAGCTCACAGGGAGGGGGCACTGAAGCTTTCTTT CASSSQGGGTEAFF
TRBJ1-2 . TRBV29-1 . TGCAGCGCCCACACGACGGCTAACTATGGCTACACCTTC CSAHTTANYGYTF
TRBJ2-1 few TRBV7-9 . TGTGCCAGCAGCGCCCCCGGCCCCTCCTACAATGAGCAGTTCTTC CASSAPGPSYNEQFF
TRBJ2-7 few TRBV5-1 . TGCGCCAGCAGCTCGAGAGGCTACGAGCAGTACTTC CASSSRGYEQYF
TRBJ2-7 . TRBV14 TRBD2 TGTGCCAGCAGCCAAATGGGGACTAACTCCTACGAGCAGTACTTC CASSQMGTNSYEQYF
TRBJ1-5 few TRBV7-2 . TGTGCCAGCAGCTTAGTCCCGACTGAGGATCAGCCCCAGCATTTT CASSLVPTEDQPQHF
TRBJ2-7 few TRBV27 TRBD1 TGTGCCAGCAGTCCCCCGTGGGGACAGGGGAGCTCCTACGAGCAGTACTTC CASSPPWGQGSSYEQYF
TRBJ1-4 few TRBV19 . TGTGCCAGTAGCCCGGACACGGAGGAAAAACTGTTTTTT CASSPDTEEKLFF
TRBJ2-7 few TRBV7-2 TRBD1 TGTGCCAGCAGCTTGACAGGGGGCTCCTACGAGCAGTACTTC CASSLTGGSYEQYF
TRBJ2-1 few TRBV5-4 . TGTGCCAGCAGCTCTCAGGGGCTCCGAGGGAATGAGCAGTTCTTC CASSSQGLRGNEQFF
TRBJ1-4 . TRBV6-5 TRBD1 TGTGCCAGCAGTTCCGGGACAGGGCGCGAAAAACTGTTTTTT CASSSGTGREKLFF
TRBJ2-7 . TRBV5-5 TRBD2 TGTGCCAGCAGCTTCAGACTAGCGCCGAGGGAGCAGTACTTC CASSFRLAPREQYF
TRBJ1-2 many TRBV7-2 . TGTGCCAGCAGCCCGGGACTGCTTTCTGGGGGCTACACCTTC CASSPGLLSGGYTF
TRBJ2-7 few TRBV7-8 . TGTGCCAGCAGCTTAGAGACGGCAGCGGTGCAGTACTTC CASSLETAAVQYF
TRBJ1-5 . TRBV29-1 . TGCAGCGTTGGGGGGTTGAATCAGCCCCAGCATTTT CSVGGLNQPQHF
TRBJ2-1 few TRBV29-1 . TGCAGCGACGCCCCCCGGGACTCTAGGGCCAATGAGCAGTTCTTC CSDAPRDSRANEQFF
TRBJ2-7 few TRBV6-6 . TGTGCCAGCACCCAATTTGAGGGCTACGAGCAGTACTTC CASTQFEGYEQYF
TRBJ2-1 . TRBV30 TRBD2 TGTGCCTGGAGTGGGGCTAGCGGGCCCCCTAATGAGCAGTTCTTC CAWSGASGPPNEQFF
TRBJ1-1 . TRBV6-1 . TGTGCCAGCAGTCTTGTCCAGGGCAGCGACACTGAAGCTTTCTTT CASSLVQGSDTEAFF
TRBJ2-7 few TRBV28 . TGTGCCAGCAGAGCTCGGACAGGAGGGTCCTACGAGCAGTACTTC CASRARTGGSYEQYF
TRBJ2-7 . TRBV6-6 TRBD2 TGTGCCAGCAGTTACGGAGCGGGAGGCTCCTACGAGCAGTACTTC CASSYGAGGSYEQYF
TRBJ1-1 . TRBV5-8 . TGTGCCAGCAGCTTGGTCGGGGGGAACACTGAAGCTTTCTTT CASSLVGGNTEAFF
TRBJ1-2 few TRBV11-2 . TGTGCCAGCAGCTTATCGTCAGGGAATGGCTACACCTTC CASSLSSGNGYTF
TRBJ2-1 few TRBV2 TRBD2 TGTGCCAGCAATGGGGTCTCTAGCGGGAGTGTCGATGAGCAGTTCTTC CASNGVSSGSVDEQFF
TRBJ2-5 few TRBV9 . TGTGCCAGCAGCCTCACCGGGTTCCAAGAGACCCAGTACTTC CASSLTGFQETQYF